The T cell receptor beta chain described here comes from a study of cytomegalovirus exposure and HLA in healthy donors. Study results and caveats: Later, an analysis showed that TCR beta chains associated with HLA were more clonally expanded than others that were equally common. A link between a missense DCLRE1C variant and TCR beta V- and J-gene trimming emerged from a later analysis. Overall, roughly 170 TCR beta chains were annotated as cytomegalovirus-associated.

Nominal health characterized the donors when sampled, though unrecorded immune exposures were likely. The PCR was carried out with 60 Vbeta primers and 13 Jbeta primers. The data were produced by immunoSEQ multiplex PCR, yet TCRdb's version contains in-frame clones alone and is incomplete. The sample consists of roughly 100,000 clones, just under 75% of them appearing once. With regard to this clone: The antigen is not known.

This CDR3 region has 14 residues. The V end was cut by 5 bases, the J end by 0 bases, with 10 bases between. The germline CDR1 and CDR2 sequences are SGHTA and FQGNSA. The chain combines TRBV7-2 with TRBJ1-1; no firm D call. This receptor was obtained from a man aged 50 to 59 in good health and CMV-seropositive. The sample consisted of PBMCs. CDR3 protein: CASSPRLMNTEAFF. The CDR3 DNA reads TGTGCCAGCAGCCCTCGACTTATGAACACTGAAGCTTTCTTT.